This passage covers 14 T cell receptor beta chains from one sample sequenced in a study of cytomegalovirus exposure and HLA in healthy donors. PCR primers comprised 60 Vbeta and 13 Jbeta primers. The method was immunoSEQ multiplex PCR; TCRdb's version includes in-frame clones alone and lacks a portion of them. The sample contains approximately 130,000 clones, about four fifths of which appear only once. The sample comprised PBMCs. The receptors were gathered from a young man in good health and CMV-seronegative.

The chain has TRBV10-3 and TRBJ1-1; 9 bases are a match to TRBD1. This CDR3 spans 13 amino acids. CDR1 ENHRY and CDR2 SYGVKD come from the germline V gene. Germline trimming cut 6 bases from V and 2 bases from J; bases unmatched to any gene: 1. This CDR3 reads CAIRDRGNTEAFF. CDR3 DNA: TGTGCCATCAGGGACAGGGGTAACACTGAAGCTTTCTTT.

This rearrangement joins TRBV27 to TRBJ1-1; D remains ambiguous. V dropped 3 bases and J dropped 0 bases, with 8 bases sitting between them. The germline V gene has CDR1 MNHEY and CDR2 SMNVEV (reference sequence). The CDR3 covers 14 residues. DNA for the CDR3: TGTGCCAGCAGTTTCACAGCTATGAACACTGAAGCTTTCTTT. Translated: CASSFTAMNTEAFF.

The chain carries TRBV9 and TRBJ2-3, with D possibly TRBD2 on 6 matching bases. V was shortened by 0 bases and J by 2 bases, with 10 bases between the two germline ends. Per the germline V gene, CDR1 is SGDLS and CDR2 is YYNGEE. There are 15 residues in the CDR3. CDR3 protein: CASSVGGVNTDTQYF. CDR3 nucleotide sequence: TGTGCCAGCAGCGTAGGCGGGGTGAACACAGATACGCAGTATTTT.

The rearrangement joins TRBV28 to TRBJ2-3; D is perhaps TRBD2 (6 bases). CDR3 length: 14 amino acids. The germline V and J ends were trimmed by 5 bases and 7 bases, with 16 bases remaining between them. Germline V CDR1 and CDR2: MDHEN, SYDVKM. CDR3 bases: TGTGCCAGCAGTGACCTCGAGGGACTCAATACGCAGTATTTT. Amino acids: CASSDLEGLNTQYF.

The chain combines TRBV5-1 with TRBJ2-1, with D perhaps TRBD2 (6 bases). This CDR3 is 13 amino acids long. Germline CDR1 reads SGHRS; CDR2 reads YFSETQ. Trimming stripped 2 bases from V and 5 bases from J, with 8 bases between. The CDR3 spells CASSFGGNNEQFF. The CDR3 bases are TGCGCCAGCAGCTTTGGCGGGAACAATGAGCAGTTCTTC.

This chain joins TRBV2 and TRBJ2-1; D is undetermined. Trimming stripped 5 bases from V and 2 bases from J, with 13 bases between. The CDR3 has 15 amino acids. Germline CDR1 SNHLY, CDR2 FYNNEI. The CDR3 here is CASSLIRVAYNEQFF. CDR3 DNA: TGTGCCAGCAGTTTAATCCGGGTCGCCTACAATGAGCAGTTCTTC.

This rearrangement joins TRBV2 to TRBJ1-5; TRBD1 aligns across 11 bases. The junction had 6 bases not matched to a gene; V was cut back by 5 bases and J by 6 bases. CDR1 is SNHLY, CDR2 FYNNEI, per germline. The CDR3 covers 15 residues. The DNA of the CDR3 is TGTGCCAGCAGTCCCGGGACAGGGGGAGGTCAGCCCCAGCATTTT. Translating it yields CASSPGTGGGQPQHF.

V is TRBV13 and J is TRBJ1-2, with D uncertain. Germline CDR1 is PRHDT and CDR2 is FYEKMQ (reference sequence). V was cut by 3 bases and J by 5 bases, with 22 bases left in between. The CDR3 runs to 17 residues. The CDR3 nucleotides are TGTGCCAGCAGCTTTAGGCAGTCTGAAGATGAGGATTATGGCTACACCTTC. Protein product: CASSFRQSEDEDYGYTF.

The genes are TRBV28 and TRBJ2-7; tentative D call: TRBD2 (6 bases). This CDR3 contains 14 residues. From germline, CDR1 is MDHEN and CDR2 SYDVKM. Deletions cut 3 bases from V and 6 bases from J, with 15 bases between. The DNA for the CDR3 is TGTGCCAGCAGTTTCAGATCGGGGGTAGGCGAGCAGTACTTC. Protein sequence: CASSFRSGVGEQYF.

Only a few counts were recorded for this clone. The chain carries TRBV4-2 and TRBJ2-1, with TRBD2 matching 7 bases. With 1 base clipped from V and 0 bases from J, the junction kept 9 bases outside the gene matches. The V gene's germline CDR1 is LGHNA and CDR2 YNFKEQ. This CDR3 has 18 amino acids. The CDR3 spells CASSQGSLAAVSYNEQFF. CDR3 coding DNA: TGTGCCAGCAGCCAAGGGTCCCTAGCGGCGGTCTCCTACAATGAGCAGTTCTTC.

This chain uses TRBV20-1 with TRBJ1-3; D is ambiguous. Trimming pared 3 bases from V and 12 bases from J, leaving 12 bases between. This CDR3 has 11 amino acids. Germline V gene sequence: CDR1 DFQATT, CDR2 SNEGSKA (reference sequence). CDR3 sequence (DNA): TGCAGTGCTAGTTTGAACCCAGGCATATATTTT. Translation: CSASLNPGIYF.

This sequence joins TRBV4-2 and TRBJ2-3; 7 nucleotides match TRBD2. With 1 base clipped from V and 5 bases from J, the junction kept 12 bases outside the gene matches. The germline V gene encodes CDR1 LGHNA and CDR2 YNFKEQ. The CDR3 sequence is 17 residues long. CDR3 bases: TGTGCCAGCAGCCAAGTTGCGGGGGATCTGGTAAAAGATACGCAGTATTTT. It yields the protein CASSQVAGDLVKDTQYF.

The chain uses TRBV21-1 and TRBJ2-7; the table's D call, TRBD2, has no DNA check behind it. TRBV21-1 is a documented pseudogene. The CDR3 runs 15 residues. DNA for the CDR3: TGTGCCGGCGTGGGCTGGGACTTTCACTCCCCCGAGCAGTACTTC. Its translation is CAGVGWDFHSPEQYF.

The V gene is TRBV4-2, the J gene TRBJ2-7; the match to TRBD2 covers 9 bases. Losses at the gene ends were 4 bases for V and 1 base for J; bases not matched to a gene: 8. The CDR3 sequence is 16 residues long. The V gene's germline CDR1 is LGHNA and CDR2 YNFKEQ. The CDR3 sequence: CASSPVLSGSSYEQYF. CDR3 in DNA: TGTGCCAGCAGCCCGGTACTTAGCGGGAGTTCCTACGAGCAGTACTTC.